This paragraph reports one T cell receptor (beta chain). This sample is part of a study of blood T cell repertoires in COVID-19. As for the study in general: Whether acute or convalescent, the COVID-19 samples came from the United States, Italy and Spain. T cells, B-cell-depleted T cells, or PBMCs provided the cDNA or gDNA that served as material.

The CDR3 loop spans 16 amino acids. Germline-derived CDR1 and CDR2 are MNHNY and SVGAGI (reference sequence). V shed 2 bases and J 1 base; nucleotides not matched to a gene: 5. As processed by the authors: Amplification with reference gene primers provided the estimates of nucleated cell counts. Sequenced by immunoSEQ multiplex PCR; TCRdb stores in-frame clones only, minus some. For V, J and clone size, that table is used; D and trimming come from the DNA. The sample gives about 73,000 clones, 65% to 85% of which show up once; 25% to 30% is in the top ten. Sequencing input: peripheral blood. V usage is TRBV6-6 and J usage is TRBJ2-5, with 9 bases lining up with TRBD2. This sequence originates from a human donor in a cohort sampled during active COVID-19. The CDR3 bases are TGTGCCAGCAGTTACGGAGGGCGGGGGGGCCAAGAGACCCAGTACTTC. It translates to CASSYGGRGGQETQYF.